This T cell receptor beta chain was sequenced for a study of T cell responses to AZD1222 COVID-19 vaccine. Study-wide points: None of the repertoires were sampled until the peak T cell response had passed. Unmutated variant regions are reportedly the target of nearly half of TCRs that are spike-specific. Regions 160-218 and 743-854 dominated among vaccine-associated CD4 TCRs spanning spike. White British people made up most donors, females outnumbered males, and clonal diversity was possibly underestimated.

In this sample, this clone turned up once. Its antigen is unknown. Germline trimming cut 8 bases from V and 5 bases from J; bases unmatched to any gene: 5. CDR3 length: 14 residues. Looked up from germline, CDR1 is PRHDT and CDR2 is FYEKMQ (reference sequence). The method was immunoSEQ multiplex PCR; TCRdb's version includes in-frame clones alone and lacks a portion of them. The sample has under 150,000 clones; 70% to 90% are singletons. The chain employs TRBV13 and TRBJ2-7, with TRBD2 identical over 14 bases. The sequencing used peripheral blood, collected on day 0 of MenACWY control vaccination. The clonotype comes from an adult in good health. The CDR3 DNA is TGTGCCAGCGGGACTAGCGGGGGAATGCACGAGCAGTACTTC. This encodes CASGTSGGMHEQYF.